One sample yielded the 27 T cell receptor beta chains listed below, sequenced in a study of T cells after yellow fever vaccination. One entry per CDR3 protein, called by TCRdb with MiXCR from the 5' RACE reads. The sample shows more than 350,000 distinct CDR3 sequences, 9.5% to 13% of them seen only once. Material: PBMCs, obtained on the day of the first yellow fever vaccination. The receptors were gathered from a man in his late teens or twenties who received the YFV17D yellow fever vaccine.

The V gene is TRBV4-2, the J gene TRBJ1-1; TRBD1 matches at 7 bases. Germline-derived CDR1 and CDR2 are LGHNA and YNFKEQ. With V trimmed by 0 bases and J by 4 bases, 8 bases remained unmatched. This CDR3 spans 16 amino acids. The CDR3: CASSQDFRGRGTEAFF. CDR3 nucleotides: TGTGCCAGCAGCCAAGATTTTAGGGGGCGAGGCACTGAAGCTTTCTTT.

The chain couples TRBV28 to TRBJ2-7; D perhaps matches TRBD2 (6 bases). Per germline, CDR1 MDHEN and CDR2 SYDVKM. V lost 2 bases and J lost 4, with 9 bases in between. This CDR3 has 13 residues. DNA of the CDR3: TGTGCCAGCAGTTTACGGCGGGGTTACGAGCAGTACGTC. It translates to CASSLRRGYEQYV.

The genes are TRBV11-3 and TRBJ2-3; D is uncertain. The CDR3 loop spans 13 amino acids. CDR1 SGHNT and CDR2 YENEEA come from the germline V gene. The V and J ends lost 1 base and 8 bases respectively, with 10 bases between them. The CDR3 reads CASSLGPAATQYF. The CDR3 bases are TGTGCCAGCAGCTTAGGACCCGCCGCTACGCAGTATTTT.

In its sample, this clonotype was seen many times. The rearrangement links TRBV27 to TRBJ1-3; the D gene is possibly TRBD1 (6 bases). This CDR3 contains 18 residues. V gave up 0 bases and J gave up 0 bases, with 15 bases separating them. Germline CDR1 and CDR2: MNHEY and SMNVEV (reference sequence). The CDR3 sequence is CASSLSGTGPRSGNTIYF. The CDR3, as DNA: TGTGCCAGCAGTTTATCGGGTACAGGGCCCCGCTCTGGAAACACCATATATTTT.

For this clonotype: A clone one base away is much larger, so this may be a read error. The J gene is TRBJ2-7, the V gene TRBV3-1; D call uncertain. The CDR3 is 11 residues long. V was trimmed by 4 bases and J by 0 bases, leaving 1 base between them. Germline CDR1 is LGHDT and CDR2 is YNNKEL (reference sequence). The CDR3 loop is CASSPSYEQYV. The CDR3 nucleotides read TGTGCCAGCAGCCCCTCCTACGAGCAGTACGTC.

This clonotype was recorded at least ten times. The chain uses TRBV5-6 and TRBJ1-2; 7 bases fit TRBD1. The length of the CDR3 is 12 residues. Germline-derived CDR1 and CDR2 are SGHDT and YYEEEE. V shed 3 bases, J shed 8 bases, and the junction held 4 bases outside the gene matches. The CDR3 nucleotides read TGTGCCAGCAGCTCATACAGGGGCGGCTACACCTTC. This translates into CASSSYRGGYTF.

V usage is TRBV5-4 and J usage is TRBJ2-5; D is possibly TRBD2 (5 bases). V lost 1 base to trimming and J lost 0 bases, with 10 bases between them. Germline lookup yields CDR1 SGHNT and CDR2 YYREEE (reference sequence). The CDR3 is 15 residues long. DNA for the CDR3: TGTGCCAGCAGCTTGAAGTGGGAGAACCAAGAGACCCAGTACTTC. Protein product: CASSLKWENQETQYF.

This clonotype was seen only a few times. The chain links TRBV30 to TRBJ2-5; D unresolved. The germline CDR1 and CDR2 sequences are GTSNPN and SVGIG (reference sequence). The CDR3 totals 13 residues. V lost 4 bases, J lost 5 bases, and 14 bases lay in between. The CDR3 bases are TGTGCCTGGAAGCCAGGCATCGTCGAGACCCAGTACTTC. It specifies CAWKPGIVETQYF.

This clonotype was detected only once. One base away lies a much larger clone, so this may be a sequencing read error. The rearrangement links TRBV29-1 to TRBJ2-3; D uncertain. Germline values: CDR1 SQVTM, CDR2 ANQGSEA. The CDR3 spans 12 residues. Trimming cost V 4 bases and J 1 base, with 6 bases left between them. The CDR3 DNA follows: TGCAGCGTTGTGCAGGGCACAGATACGCAGTATTTT. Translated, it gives CSVVQGTDTQYF.

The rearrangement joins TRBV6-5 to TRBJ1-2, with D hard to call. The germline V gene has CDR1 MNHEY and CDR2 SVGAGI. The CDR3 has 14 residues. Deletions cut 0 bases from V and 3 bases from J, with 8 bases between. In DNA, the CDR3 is TGTGCCAGCAGTTACTCGTGGGGTGACTATGGCTACACCTTC. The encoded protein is CASSYSWGDYGYTF.

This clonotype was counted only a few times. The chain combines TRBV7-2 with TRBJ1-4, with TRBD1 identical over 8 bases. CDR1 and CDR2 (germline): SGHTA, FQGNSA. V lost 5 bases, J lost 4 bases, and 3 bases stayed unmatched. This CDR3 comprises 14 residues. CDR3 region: CASSLTGVNEKLFF. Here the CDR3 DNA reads TGTGCCAGCAGCCTGACAGGGGTTAATGAAAAACTGTTTTTT. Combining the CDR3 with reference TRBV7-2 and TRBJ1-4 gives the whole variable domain GAGVSQSPSNKVTEKGKDVELRCDPISGHTALYWYRQSLGQGLEFLIYFQGNSAPDKSGLPSDRFSAERTGGSVSTLTIQRTQQEDSAVYLCASSLTGVNEKLFFGSGTQLSVL.

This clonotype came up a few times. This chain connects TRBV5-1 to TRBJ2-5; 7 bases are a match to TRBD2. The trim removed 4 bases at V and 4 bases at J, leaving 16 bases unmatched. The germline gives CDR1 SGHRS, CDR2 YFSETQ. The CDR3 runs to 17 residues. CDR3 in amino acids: CASSRVKRGSDLETQYF. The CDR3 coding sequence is TGCGCCAGCAGCAGAGTAAAGCGGGGAAGCGACTTAGAGACCCAGTACTTC.

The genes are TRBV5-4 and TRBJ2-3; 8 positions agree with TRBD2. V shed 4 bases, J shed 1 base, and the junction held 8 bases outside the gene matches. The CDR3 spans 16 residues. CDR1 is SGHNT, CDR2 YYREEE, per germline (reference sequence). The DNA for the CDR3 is TGTGCCAGCAGCCGTGGTGGTAGCGGGGGCACAGATACGCAGTATTTT. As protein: CASSRGGSGGTDTQYF.

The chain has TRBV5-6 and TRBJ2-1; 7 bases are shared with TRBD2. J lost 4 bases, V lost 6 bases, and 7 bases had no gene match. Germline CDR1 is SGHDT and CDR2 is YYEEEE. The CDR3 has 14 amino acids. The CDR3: CASKRAGIYNEQFF. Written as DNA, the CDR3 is TGTGCCAGCAAACGAGCGGGGATATACAATGAGCAGTTCTTC.

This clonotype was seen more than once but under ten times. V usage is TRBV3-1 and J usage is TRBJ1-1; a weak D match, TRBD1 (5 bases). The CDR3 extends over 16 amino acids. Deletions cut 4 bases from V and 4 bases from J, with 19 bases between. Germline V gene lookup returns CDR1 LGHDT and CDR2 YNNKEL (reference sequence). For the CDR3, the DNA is TGTGCCAGCAGCCCGCGAGGAGGGGTTTGGAGCACTGAAGCTTTCTTT. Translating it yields CASSPRGGVWSTEAFF.

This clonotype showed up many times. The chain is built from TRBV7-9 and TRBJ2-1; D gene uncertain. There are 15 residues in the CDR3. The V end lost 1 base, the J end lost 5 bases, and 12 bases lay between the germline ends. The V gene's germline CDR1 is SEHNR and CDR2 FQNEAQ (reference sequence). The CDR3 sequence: CASSLVAIRDNEQFF. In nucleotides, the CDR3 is TGTGCCAGCAGCTTAGTGGCGATTAGGGACAATGAGCAGTTCTTC.

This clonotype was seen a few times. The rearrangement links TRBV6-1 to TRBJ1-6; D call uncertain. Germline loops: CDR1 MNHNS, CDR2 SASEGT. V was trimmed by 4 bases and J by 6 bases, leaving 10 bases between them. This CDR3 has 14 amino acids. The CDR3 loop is CASSAVGLNSPLHF. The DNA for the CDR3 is TGTGCCAGCAGTGCCGTTGGGCTTAATTCACCCCTCCACTTT.

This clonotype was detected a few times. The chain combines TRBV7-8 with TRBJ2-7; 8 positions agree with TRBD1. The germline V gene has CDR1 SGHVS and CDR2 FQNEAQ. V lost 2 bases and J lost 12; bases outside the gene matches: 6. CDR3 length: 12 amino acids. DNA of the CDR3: TGTGCCAGCAGCTTACCGGGACAGGTATTGTACTTC. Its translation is CASSLPGQVLYF. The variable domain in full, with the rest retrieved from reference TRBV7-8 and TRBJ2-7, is GAGVSQSPRYKVAKRGQDVALRCDPISGHVSLFWYQQALGQGPEFLTYFQNEAQLDKSGLPSDRFFAERPEGSVSTLKIQRTQQEDSAVYLCASSLPGQVLYFGPGTRLTVT.

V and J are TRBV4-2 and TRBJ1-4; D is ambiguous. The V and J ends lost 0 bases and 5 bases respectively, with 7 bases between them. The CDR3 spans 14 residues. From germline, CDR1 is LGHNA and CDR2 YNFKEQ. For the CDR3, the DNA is TGTGCCAGCAGCCAAGATCCCAAGAATGAAAAACTGTTTTTT. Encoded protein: CASSQDPKNEKLFF.

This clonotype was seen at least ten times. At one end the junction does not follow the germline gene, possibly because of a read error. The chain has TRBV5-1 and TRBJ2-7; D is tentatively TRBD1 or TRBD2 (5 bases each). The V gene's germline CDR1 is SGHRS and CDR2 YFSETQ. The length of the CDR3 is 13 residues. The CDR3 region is CASSPGQVYEQYF. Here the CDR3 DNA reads TGTGCCAGCAGCCCGGGGCAGGTCTACGAGCAGTACTTC.

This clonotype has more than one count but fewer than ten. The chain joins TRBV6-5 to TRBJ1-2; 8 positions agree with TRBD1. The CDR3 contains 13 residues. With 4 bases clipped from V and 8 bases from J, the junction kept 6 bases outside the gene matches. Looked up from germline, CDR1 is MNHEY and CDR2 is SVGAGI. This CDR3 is CASSSGQGRGYTF. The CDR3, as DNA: TGTGCCAGCAGTTCAGGACAGGGCAGGGGCTACACCTTC.

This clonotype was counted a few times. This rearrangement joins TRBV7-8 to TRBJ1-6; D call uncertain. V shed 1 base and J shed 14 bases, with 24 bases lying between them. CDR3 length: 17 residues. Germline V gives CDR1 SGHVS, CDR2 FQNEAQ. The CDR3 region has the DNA TGTGCCAGCAGCTTAGTGGGCAGGCCTGGTGTAGGAAGGGCCCTCCACTTT. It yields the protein CASSLVGRPGVGRALHF.

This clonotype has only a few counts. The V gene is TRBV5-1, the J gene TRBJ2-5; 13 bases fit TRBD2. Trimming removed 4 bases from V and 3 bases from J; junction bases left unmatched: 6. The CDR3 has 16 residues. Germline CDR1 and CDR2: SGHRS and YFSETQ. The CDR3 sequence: CASSAQTSGGKETQYF. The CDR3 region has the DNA TGCGCCAGCAGCGCCCAGACTAGCGGGGGGAAAGAGACCCAGTACTTC.

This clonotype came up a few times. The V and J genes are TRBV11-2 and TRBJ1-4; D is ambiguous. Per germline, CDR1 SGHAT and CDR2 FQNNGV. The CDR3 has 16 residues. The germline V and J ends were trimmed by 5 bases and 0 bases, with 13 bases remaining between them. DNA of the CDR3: TGTGCCAGCAGCCAAGGCCGCTCAGCAACTAATGAAAAACTGTTTTTT. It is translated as CASSQGRSATNEKLFF.

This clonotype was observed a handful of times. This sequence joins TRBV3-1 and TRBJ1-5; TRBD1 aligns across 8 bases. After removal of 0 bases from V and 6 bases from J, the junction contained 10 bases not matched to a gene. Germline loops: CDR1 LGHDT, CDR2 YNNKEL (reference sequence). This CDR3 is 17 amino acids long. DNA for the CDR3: TGTGCCAGCAGCCAAGATCACGGACAGGGTCTTAGTCAGCCCCAGCATTTT. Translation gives CASSQDHGQGLSQPQHF. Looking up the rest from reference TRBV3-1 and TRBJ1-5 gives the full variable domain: DTAVSQTPKYLVTQMGNDKSIKCEQNLGHDTMYWYKQDSKKFLKIMFSYNNKELIINETVPNRFSPKSPDKAHLNLHINSLELGDSAVYFCASSQDHGQGLSQPQHFGDGTRLSIL.

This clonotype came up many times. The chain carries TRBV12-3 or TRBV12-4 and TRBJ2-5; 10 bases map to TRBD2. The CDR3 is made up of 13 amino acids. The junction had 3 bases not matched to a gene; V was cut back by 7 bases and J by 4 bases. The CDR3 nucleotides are TGTGCCAGCACCTTAGCGGGAGGAGAGACCCAGTACTTC. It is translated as CASTLAGGETQYF.

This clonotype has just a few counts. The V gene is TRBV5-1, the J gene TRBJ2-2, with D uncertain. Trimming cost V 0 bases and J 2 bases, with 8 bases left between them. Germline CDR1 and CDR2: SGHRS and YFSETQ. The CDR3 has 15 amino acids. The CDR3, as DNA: TGCGCCAGCAGCTTGGGGGCCACTAACACCGGGGAGCTGTTTTTT. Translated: CASSLGATNTGELFF.